These 15 T cell receptor beta chains were sequenced from one sample in a study of T cell responses to AZD1222 COVID-19 vaccine. The method was immunoSEQ multiplex PCR; TCRdb's version includes in-frame clones alone and lacks a portion of them. This table has about 94,000 clones, roughly 90% appearing once. The specimen comprised peripheral blood, sampled on day 0 of AZD1222 vaccination. These receptors came from an adult in good health.

This clone was picked up one time. The V and J genes are TRBV4-1 and TRBJ1-2, with 7 bases lining up with TRBD1. The junction had 9 bases not matched to a gene; V was cut back by 4 bases and J by 4 bases. CDR3 length: 15 amino acids. Germline-derived CDR1 and CDR2 are MGHRA and YSYEKL. The CDR3 spells CASSPQGDGVYGYTF. DNA for the CDR3: TGCGCCAGCAGCCCGCAGGGGGACGGGGTCTATGGCTACACCTTC.

This clone was counted only a few times. The rearrangement links TRBV30 to TRBJ2-7, with 9 nucleotides matching TRBD1. Looked up from germline, CDR1 is GTSNPN and CDR2 is SVGIG (reference sequence). Losses at the gene ends were 4 bases for V and 2 bases for J; bases not matched to a gene: 6. The CDR3 is 14 residues long. This CDR3 is CAWTVQGAPYEQYF. The CDR3 nucleotides are TGTGCCTGGACGGTACAGGGGGCCCCCTACGAGCAGTACTTC.

J is TRBJ2-7 and V is TRBV9, with a weak D call TRBD1 (7 bases). The V and J ends lost 4 bases and 9 bases respectively, with 17 bases between them. Germline-derived CDR1 and CDR2 are SGDLS and YYNGEE. This CDR3 is 13 amino acids long. CDR3: CASSNRPGGLQYF. For the CDR3, the DNA is TGTGCCAGCAGCAACAGACCAGGGGGACTGCAGTACTTC.

The rearrangement uses TRBV7-2 and TRBJ1-5; D gene ambiguous. The CDR3 runs 14 residues. Germline assignment: CDR1 SGHTA and CDR2 FQGNSA. The V and J ends lost 2 bases and 6 bases respectively, with 11 bases between them. The CDR3 loop is CASSLTGVGQPQHF. DNA for the CDR3: TGTGCCAGCAGCTTAACTGGGGTGGGTCAGCCCCAGCATTTT.

The genes are TRBV7-8 and TRBJ1-6; D not certain. This CDR3 is 14 amino acids long. Germline V gene sequence: CDR1 SGHVS, CDR2 FQNEAQ. The V and J ends lost 5 bases and 7 bases respectively, with 12 bases between them. The CDR3: CASSVGTPNSPLHF. The CDR3 DNA follows: TGTGCCAGCAGCGTCGGAACGCCGAATTCACCCCTCCACTTT.

The chain is built from TRBV3-1 (or the pseudogene TRBV3-2) and TRBJ2-2; possibly TRBD2 for D (6 bases). V was clipped by 1 base and J by 2 bases, with 11 bases between them. Germline assignment: CDR1 LGHDT and CDR2 YNNKEL (reference sequence). This CDR3 region has 16 residues. CDR3 protein: CASSQGGGANTGELFF. In DNA form, the CDR3 reads TGTGCCAGCAGCCAAGGGGGCGGGGCTAACACCGGGGAGCTGTTTTTT.

The V call is TRBV23-1, the J call TRBJ2-7, with 7 bases that match TRBD2. TRBV23-1 is noted as an ORF with a role that remains uncertain. The CDR3 extends over 16 amino acids. The J segment lost 4 bases and the V segment lost 0 bases, leaving 9 bases of the junction unmatched. CDR3 sequence reads: CASSQSVTSMGYEQYF. The CDR3 bases are TGCGCCAGCAGTCAATCCGTGACTAGCATGGGTTACGAGCAGTACTTC.

This chain connects TRBV7-9 to TRBJ2-2; perhaps TRBD1 as D (5 bases). Trimming shortened V by 5 bases and J by 1 base, and 14 bases separated the two germline ends. The CDR3 loop spans 16 amino acids. Looked up from germline, CDR1 is SEHNR and CDR2 is FQNEAQ (reference sequence). The CDR3 DNA sequence: TGTGCCAGCAGCCCACCGTCAGGGATGAACACCGGGGAGCTGTTTTTT. The encoded protein is CASSPPSGMNTGELFF. Variable domain in full (rest from reference TRBV7-9 and TRBJ2-2): DTGVSQNPRHKITKRGQNVTFRCDPISEHNRLYWYRQTLGQGPEFLTYFQNEAQLEKSRLLSDRFSAERPKGSFSTLEIQRTEQGDSAMYLCASSPPSGMNTGELFFGEGSRLTVL.

The chain has TRBV19 and TRBJ1-2; maybe TRBD1 (6 bases). The germline CDR1 and CDR2 sequences are LNHDA and SQIVND (reference sequence). V was pared by 3 bases and J by 7 bases, with 15 bases between. The CDR3 runs 14 residues. Written as DNA, the CDR3 is TGTGCCAGTAGTATTCGACAGGAGAGAGGTGGCTACACCTTC. Translated, it gives CASSIRQERGGYTF.

The chain recombines TRBV15 with TRBJ1-5, with D maybe TRBD1 (6 bases). The V end lost 3 bases, the J end lost 1 base, and 13 bases lay between the germline ends. The CDR3 covers 16 residues. CDR1 LNHNV and CDR2 YYDKDF come from the germline V gene (reference sequence). CDR3 sequence (DNA): TGTGCCACCAGCAGCGGACAGTTCGGGAGCAATCAGCCCCAGCATTTT. Amino acids: CATSSGQFGSNQPQHF.

V gene TRBV5-1 combines with J gene TRBJ2-5, with D maybe TRBD1 (6 bases). This CDR3 region has 16 residues. Germline loops: CDR1 SGHRS, CDR2 YFSETQ. Trimming left V 0 bases short and J 5 bases short, with 17 bases between. The CDR3 region has the DNA TGCGCCAGCAGCTTGGGTGGACAGTCAATCAGGGAGACCCAGTACTTC. Translating gives CASSLGGQSIRETQYF. The variable domain in full, completed from reference TRBV5-1 and TRBJ2-5, reads KAGVTQTPRYLIKTRGQQVTLSCSPISGHRSVSWYQQTPGQGLQFLFEYFSETQRNKGNFPGRFSGRQFSNSRSEMNVSTLELGDSALYLCASSLGGQSIRETQYFGPGTRLLVL.

The chain employs TRBV11-2 and TRBJ2-3, with 9 bases aligning to TRBD2. CDR1 and CDR2 (germline): SGHAT, FQNNGV. The CDR3 covers 16 residues. With V trimmed by 5 bases and J by 0 bases, 6 bases remained unmatched. In DNA, the CDR3 is TGTGCCAGCAGCGTTAGCGGGGGAGCTAGCACAGATACGCAGTATTTT. Translating it yields CASSVSGGASTDTQYF.

This clone was counted a single time. The J gene is TRBJ1-4, the V gene TRBV28; D unclear. V was cut by 3 bases and J by 0 bases, with 14 bases left in between. The CDR3 has 17 residues. CDR1 and CDR2 (germline): MDHEN, SYDVKM. CDR3 coding DNA: TGTGCCAGCAGTTTCTTCGGCGTGGCAGCAACTAATGAAAAACTGTTTTTT. Its translation: CASSFFGVAATNEKLFF.

The chain recombines TRBV27 with TRBJ1-2; the match to TRBD1 covers 7 bases. CDR3 length: 14 residues. Germline CDR1 reads MNHEY; CDR2 reads SMNVEV (reference sequence). The V and J ends lost 6 bases and 7 bases, in that order; junction bases with no gene match: 11. In nucleotides, the CDR3 is TGTGCCAGCAGGGTTGGCCGGACAGGCGGTGGCTACACCTTC. Residues: CASRVGRTGGGYTF.

The chain carries TRBV12-3 or TRBV12-4 and TRBJ2-7, with TRBD1 matching 9 bases. This CDR3 is built from 13 residues. Trimming cost V 10 bases and J 2 bases; bases outside gene matches: 6. The CDR3 DNA is TGTGCCACCTCGGGACAGGGTCCCTACGAGCAGTACTTC. Amino acids: CATSGQGPYEQYF.